Described below is a single T cell receptor (beta chain) sequence and its context. Its specificity is unknown. The V gene's germline CDR1 is KGHSH and CDR2 LQKENI. This CDR3 has 15 amino acids. Trimming left V 3 bases short and J 5 bases short, with 17 bases between. The sample originates from a study of T cell responses to AZD1222 COVID-19 vaccine. Clones were read by immunoSEQ multiplex PCR, and TCRdb kept only the in-frame ones, dropping some. The sample includes approximately 140,000 clones, nearly 90% seen only once; the top ten take around 5%. Overall study results and limits: Only six people who got AZD1222 tested seropositive at baseline. There were repertoire samples only from the period after the peak T cell response. Females made up more of the donors, who were largely white British, and clonal diversity may have come out too low. Among spike-specific TCRs, nearly half reportedly target unmutated variant regions.

Sequencing was performed on peripheral blood, taken on day 0 of AZD1222 vaccination. This sequence was found in an adult in good health. This chain connects TRBV18 to TRBJ2-7; TRBD1 might be the D (6 bases). DNA of the CDR3: TGTGCCAGCTCACCGTCAGCAGGGGTGGACAACGAGCAGTACTTC. Its protein product is CASSPSAGVDNEQYF. Using reference TRBV18 and TRBJ2-7 for the parts outside the CDR3, the full variable domain is NAGVMQNPRHLVRRRGQEARLRCSPMKGHSHVYWYRQLPEEGLKFMVYLQKENIIDESGMPKERFSAEFPKEGPSILRIQQVVRGDSAAYFCASSPSAGVDNEQYFGPGTRLTVT.